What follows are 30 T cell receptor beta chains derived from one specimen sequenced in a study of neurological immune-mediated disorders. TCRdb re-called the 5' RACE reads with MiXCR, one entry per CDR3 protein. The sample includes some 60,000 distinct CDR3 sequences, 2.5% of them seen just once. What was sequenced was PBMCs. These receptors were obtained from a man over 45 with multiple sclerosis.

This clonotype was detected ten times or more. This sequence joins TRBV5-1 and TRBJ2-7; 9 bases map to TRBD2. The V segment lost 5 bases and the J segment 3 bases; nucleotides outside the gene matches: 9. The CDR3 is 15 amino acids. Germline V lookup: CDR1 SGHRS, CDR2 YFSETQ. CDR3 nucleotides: TGCGCCAGCAGGAACCTGGCTAGCGGGGACTACGAGCAGTACTTC. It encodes CASRNLASGDYEQYF.

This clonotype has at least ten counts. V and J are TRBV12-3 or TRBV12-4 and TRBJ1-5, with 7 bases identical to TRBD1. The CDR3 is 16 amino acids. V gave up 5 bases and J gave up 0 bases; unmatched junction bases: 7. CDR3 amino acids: CASSDRVGGSNQPQHF. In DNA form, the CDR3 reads TGTGCCAGCAGTGACAGGGTGGGAGGTAGCAATCAGCCCCAGCATTTT.

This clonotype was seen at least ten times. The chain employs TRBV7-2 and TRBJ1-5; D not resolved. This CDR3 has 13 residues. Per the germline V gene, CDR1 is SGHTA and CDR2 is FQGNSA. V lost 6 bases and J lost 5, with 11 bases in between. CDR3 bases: TGTGCCAGCAGTGAGGGTCGCTATCAGCCCCAGCATTTT. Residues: CASSEGRYQPQHF.

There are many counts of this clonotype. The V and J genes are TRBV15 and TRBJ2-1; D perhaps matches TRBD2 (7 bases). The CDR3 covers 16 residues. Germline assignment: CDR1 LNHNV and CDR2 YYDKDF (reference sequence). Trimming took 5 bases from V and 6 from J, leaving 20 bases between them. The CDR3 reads CATSVNSGGWGNEQFF. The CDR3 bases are TGTGCCACCAGCGTCAACTCGGGGGGCTGGGGCAATGAGCAGTTCTTC.

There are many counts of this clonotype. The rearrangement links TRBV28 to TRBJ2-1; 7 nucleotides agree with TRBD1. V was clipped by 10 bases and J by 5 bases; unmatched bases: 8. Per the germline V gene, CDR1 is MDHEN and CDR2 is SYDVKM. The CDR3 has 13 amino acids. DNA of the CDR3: TGTGCCACCTTAGGGGGCCCGGACAATGAGCAGTTCTTC. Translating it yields CATLGGPDNEQFF.

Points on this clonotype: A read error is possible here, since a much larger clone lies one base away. The CDR3 DNA sequence: TGTGCCAGCAGTCGGACGGGGGCCTACTATAATTCACACCTCCACTTT. Translated, it gives CASSRTGAYYNSHLHF. V is TRBV28 and J is TRBJ1-6; TRBD1 is a possible D gene (6 bases). The V gene's germline CDR1 is MDHEN and CDR2 SYDVKM. The CDR3 length is 16 residues.

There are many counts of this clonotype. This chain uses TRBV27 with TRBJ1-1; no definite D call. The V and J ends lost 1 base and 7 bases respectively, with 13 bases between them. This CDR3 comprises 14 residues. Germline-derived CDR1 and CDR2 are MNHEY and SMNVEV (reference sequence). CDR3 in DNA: TGTGCCAGCAGTTTATGGTCGGAGGGAAGTGAAGCTTTCTTT. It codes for CASSLWSEGSEAFF.

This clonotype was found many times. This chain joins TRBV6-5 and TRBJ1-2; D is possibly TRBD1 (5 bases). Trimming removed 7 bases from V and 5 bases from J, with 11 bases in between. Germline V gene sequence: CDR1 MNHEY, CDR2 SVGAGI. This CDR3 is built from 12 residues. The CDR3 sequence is CASTPGGYGYTF. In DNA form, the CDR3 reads TGTGCCAGCACCCCCGGGGGATATGGCTACACCTTC.

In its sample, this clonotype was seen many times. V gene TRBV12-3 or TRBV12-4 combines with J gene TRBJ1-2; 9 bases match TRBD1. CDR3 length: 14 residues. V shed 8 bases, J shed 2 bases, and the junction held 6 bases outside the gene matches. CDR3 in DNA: TGTGCCAGCGGCCCGGGACAGGGAAACTATGGCTACACCTTC. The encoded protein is CASGPGQGNYGYTF.

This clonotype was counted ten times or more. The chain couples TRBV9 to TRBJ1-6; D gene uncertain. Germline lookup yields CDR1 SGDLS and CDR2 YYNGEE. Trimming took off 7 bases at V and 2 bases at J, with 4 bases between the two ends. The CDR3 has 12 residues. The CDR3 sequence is CASGAYNSPLHF. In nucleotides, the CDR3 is TGTGCCAGCGGCGCCTATAATTCACCCCTCCACTTT.

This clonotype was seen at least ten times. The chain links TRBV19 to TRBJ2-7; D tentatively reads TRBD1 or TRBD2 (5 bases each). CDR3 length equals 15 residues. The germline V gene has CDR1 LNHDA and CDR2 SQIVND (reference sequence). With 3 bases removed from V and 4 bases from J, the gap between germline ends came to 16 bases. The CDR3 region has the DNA TGTGCCAGTAGTATGAAAGGGACCTTCATATACGAGCAGTACTTC. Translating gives CASSMKGTFIYEQYF.

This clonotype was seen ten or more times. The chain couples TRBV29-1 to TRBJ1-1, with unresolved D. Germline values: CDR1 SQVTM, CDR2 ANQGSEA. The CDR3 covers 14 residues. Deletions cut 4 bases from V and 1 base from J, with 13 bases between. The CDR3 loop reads CSVVVGVKNTEAFF. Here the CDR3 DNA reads TGCAGCGTTGTGGTCGGGGTTAAGAACACTGAAGCTTTCTTT.

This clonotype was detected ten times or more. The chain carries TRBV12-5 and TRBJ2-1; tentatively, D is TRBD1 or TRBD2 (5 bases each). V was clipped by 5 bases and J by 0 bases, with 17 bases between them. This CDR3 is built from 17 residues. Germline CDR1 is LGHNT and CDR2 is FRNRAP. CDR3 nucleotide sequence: TGTGCTAGTGGTGGGGGTGGAGCGGCTGACTCCTACAATGAGCAGTTCTTC. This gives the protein CASGGGGAADSYNEQFF.

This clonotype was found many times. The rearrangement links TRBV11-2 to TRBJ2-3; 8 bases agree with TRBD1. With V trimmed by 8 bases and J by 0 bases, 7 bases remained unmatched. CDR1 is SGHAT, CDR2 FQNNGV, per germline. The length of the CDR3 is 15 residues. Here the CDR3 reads CASCYRDRSTDTQYF. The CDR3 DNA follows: TGTGCCAGCTGCTACCGGGACAGGAGCACAGATACGCAGTATTTT.

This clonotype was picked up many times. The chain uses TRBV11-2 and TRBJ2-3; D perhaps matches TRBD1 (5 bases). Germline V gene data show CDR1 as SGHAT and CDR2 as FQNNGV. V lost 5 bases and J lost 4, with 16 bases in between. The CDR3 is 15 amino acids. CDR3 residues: CASSRTRQGPDTQYF. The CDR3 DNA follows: TGTGCCAGCAGCCGAACCAGGCAGGGCCCAGATACGCAGTATTTT.

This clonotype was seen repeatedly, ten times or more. The CDR3 DNA sequence: TGTGCCAGCAGCGTTTCAGGTCGTTCCTACGAGCAGTACTTC. It codes for CASSVSGRSYEQYF. The rearrangement uses TRBV9 and TRBJ2-7; no clear D. Trimming cost V 2 bases and J 1 base, with 10 bases left between them. The CDR3 has 14 amino acids. Germline lookup yields CDR1 SGDLS and CDR2 YYNGEE. The full variable domain, with the rest looked up from reference TRBV9 and TRBJ2-7, is DSGVTQTPKHLITATGQRVTLRCSPRSGDLSVYWYQQSLDQGLQFLIQYYNGEERAKGNILERFSAQQFPDLHSELNLSSLELGDSALYFCASSVSGRSYEQYFGPGTRLTVT.

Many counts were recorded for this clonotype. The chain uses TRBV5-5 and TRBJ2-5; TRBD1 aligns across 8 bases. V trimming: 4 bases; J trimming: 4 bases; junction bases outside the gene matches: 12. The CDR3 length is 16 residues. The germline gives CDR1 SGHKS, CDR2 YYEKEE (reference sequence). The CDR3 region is CASSPPSGGSGETQYF. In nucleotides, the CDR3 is TGTGCCAGCAGCCCACCTTCAGGGGGCTCAGGAGAGACCCAGTACTTC.

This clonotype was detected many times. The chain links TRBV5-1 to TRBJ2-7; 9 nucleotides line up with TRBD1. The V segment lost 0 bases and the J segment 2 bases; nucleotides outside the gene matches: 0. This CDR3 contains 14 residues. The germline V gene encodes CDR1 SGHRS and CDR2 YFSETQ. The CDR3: CASSLGDRAYEQYF. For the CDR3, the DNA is TGCGCCAGCAGCTTGGGGGACAGGGCCTACGAGCAGTACTTC.

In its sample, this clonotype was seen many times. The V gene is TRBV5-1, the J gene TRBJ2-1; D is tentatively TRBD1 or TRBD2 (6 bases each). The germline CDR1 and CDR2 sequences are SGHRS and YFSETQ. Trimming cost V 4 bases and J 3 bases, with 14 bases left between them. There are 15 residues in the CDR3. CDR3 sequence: CASSEGGTNYNEQFF. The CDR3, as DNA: TGCGCCAGCAGCGAAGGGGGGACAAACTACAATGAGCAGTTCTTC.

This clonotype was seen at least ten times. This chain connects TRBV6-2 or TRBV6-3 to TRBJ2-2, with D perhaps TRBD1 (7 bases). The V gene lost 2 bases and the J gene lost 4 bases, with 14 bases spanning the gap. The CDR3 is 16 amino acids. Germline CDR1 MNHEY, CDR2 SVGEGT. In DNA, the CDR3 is TGTGCCAGCAGTTACGGACAGGCGGGGAGCACCGGGGAGCTGTTTTTT. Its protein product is CASSYGQAGSTGELFF.

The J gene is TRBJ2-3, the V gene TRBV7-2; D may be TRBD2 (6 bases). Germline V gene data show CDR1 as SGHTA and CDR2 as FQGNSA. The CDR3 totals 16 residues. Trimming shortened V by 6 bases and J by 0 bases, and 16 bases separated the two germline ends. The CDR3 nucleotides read TGTGCCAGCAGACCCACTTTAGCGGCTAGCACAGATACGCAGTATTTT. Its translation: CASRPTLAASTDTQYF.

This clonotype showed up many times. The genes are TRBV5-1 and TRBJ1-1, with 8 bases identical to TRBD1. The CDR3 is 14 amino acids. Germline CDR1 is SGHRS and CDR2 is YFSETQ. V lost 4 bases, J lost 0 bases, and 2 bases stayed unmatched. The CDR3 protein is CASSRQGLNTEAFF. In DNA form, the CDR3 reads TGCGCCAGCAGCCGACAGGGGTTGAACACTGAAGCTTTCTTT.

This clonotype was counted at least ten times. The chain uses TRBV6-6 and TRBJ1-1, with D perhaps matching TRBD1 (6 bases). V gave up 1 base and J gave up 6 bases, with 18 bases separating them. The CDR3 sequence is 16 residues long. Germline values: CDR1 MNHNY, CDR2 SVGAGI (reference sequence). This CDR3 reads CASSYLRGQRGAEAFF. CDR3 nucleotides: TGTGCCAGCAGTTACTTACGAGGACAGCGAGGGGCTGAAGCTTTCTTT.

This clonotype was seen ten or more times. CDR3 in DNA: TGTGCCAGCAGCCACGTCATTGGGGGGAGCACTGAAGCTTTCTTT. The encoded protein is CASSHVIGGSTEAFF. The chain links TRBV3-1 to TRBJ1-1; D perhaps matches TRBD1 (5 bases). This CDR3 has 15 residues. V lost 3 bases and J 4 bases, leaving 15 bases between the germline ends. Germline V lookup: CDR1 LGHDT, CDR2 YNNKEL (reference sequence).

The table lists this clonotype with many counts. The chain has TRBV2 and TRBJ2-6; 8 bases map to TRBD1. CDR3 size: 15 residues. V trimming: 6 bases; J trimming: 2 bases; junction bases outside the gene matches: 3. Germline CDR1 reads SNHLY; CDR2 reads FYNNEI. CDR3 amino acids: CASRGQEAGANVLTF. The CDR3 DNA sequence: TGTGCCAGCAGGGGACAGGAGGCTGGGGCCAACGTCCTGACTTTC.

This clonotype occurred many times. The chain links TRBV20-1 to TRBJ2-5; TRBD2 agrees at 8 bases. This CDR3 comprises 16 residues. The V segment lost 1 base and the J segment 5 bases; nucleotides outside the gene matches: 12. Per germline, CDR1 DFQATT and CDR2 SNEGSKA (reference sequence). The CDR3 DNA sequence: TGCAGTGCTAGAGCCCGGAGGAGCGGGGGAGCGGAGACCCAGTACTTC. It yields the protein CSARARRSGGAETQYF.

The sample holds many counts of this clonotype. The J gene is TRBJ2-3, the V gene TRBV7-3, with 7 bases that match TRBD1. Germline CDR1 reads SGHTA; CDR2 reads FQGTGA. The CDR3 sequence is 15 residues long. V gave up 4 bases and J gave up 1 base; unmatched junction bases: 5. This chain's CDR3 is CASSYTGTGTDTQYF. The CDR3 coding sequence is TGTGCCAGCAGCTACACCGGGACAGGCACAGATACGCAGTATTTT.

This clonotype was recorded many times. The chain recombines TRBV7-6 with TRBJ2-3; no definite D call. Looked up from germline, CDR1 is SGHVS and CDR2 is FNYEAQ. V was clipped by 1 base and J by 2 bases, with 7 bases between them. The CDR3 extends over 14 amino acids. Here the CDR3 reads CASSLGPYTDTQYF. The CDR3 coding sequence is TGTGCCAGCAGCTTAGGTCCATACACAGATACGCAGTATTTT.

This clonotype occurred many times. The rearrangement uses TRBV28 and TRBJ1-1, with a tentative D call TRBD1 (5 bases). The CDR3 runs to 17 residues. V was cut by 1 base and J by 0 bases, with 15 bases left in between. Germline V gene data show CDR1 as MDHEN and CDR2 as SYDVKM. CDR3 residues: CASSLSSGIPMNTEAFF. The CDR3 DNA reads TGTGCCAGCAGTTTATCCTCAGGGATCCCCATGAACACTGAAGCTTTCTTT.

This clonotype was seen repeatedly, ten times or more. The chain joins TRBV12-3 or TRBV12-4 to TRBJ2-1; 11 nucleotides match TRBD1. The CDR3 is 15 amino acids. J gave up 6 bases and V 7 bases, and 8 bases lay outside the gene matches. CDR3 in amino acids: CASNYLGTGGNEQFF. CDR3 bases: TGTGCCAGCAACTACTTAGGGACAGGGGGCAATGAGCAGTTCTTC.